This T cell receptor (beta chain) was recorded in a study of monozygotic twins with inflammatory bowel disease. In eight separate reactions per sample, cDNA was generated. TCRdb reprocessed the 5' RACE reads; each CDR3 protein has one entry and no DNA is given. The sample has approximately 200,000 distinct CDR3 sequences; the top ten hold roughly 7.7%. The length of the CDR3 is 15 residues. Per germline, CDR1 LGHNA and CDR2 YNFKEQ. Sequencing was carried out using blood. The rearrangement joins TRBV4-2 to TRBJ2-2; TCRdb picks TRBD1, but there is no DNA to check that call. This receptor was obtained from a human donor with ulcerative colitis or Crohn's disease, or a healthy co-twin of an affected twin (not recorded which). CDR3 residues: CASSLGQGGTVELFF.